This T cell receptor beta chain was identified in a study of long-term antiretroviral therapy in people with HIV. Study observations and caveats: ART preceded a rise in diversity that nonetheless stayed lower than in transplant donor controls. When set beside controls, HIV repertoires had CDR3 length ranges that were narrower.

Researchers ran immunoSEQ v3.0 at survey level. Generated by immunoSEQ multiplex PCR, the TCRdb table keeps only in-frame clones and is missing some. This repertoire shows under 50,000 clones, 86% found once; its top ten account for about 4%. This CDR3 spans 11 amino acids. Germline V CDR1 and CDR2: SGHAT, FQNNGV. To note about this clone: What it binds is not known.

This sample comprised unsorted PBMCs, obtained 1.2 years after starting antiretroviral therapy. V usage is TRBV11-2 and J usage is TRBJ2-3; 12 nucleotides match TRBD2. The TCR sequence derives from a woman between 50 and 59 years old with HIV. The CDR3 protein is CSLSSGGEQYF. As DNA, the CDR3 is TGTTCCCTCTCTAGCGGGGGGGAGCAGTATTTT.